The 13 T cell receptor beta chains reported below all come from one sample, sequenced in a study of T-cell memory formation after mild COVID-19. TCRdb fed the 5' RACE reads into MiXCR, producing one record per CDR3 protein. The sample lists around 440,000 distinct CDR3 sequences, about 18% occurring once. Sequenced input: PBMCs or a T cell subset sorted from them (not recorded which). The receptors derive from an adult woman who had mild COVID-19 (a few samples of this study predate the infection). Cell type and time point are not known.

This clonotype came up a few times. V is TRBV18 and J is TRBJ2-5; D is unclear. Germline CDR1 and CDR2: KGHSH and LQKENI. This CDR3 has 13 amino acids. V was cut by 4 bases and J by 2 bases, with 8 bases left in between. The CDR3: CASSRAQQETQYF. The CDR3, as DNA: TGTGCCAGCTCACGTGCGCAGCAAGAGACCCAGTACTTC.

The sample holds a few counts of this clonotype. The CDR3 nucleotides read TGCGCCAGCAGCCGCATGGGACTCAGCACAGATACGCAGTATTTT. Residues: CASSRMGLSTDTQYF. The chain uses TRBV4-1 and TRBJ2-3; perhaps TRBD2 as D (6 bases). V lost 4 bases and J 0 bases, leaving 11 bases between the germline ends. The CDR3 totals 15 residues. Germline V gene lookup returns CDR1 MGHRA and CDR2 YSYEKL.

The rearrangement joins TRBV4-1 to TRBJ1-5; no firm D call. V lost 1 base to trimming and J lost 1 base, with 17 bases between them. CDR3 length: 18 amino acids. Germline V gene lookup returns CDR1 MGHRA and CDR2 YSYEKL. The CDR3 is CASSQGPLSIASNQPQHF. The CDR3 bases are TGCGCCAGCAGCCAAGGTCCTCTCTCTATCGCGAGCAATCAGCCCCAGCATTTT.

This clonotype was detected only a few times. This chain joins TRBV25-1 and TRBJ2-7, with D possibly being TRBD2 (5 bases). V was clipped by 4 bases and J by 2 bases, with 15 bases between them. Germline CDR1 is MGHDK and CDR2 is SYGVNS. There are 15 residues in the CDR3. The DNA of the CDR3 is TGTGCCAGCAGTGTTAGCGCGGACGGAGCCTACGAGCAGTACTTC. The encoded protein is CASSVSADGAYEQYF.

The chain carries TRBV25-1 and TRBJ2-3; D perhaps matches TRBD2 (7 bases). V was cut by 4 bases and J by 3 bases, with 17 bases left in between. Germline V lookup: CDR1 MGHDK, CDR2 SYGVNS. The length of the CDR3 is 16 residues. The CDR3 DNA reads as TGTGCCAGCAGTGCCAAGGGGGGGGGTCGGACAGATACGCAGTATTTT. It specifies CASSAKGGGRTDTQYF.

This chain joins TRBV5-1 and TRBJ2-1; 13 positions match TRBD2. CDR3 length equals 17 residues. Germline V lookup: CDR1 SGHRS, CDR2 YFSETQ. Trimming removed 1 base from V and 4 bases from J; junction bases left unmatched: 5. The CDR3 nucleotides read TGCGCCAGCAGCTTGTTCTCGACTAGCGGGAGGTACAATGAGCAGTTCTTC. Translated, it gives CASSLFSTSGRYNEQFF.

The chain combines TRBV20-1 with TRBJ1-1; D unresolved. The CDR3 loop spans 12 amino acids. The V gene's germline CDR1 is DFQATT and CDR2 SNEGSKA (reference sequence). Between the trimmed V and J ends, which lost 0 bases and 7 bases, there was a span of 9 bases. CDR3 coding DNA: TGCAGTGCTAGAGATTTGGGGAGTGAAGCTTTCTTT. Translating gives CSARDLGSEAFF.

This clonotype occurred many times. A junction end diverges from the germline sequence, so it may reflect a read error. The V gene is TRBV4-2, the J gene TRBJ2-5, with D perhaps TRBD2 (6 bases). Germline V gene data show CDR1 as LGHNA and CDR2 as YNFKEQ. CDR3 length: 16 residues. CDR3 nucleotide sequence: TGTGCCAGCAGCCAAGGGACCAGGGACTCCGCGGAGAGCCAGTACTTC. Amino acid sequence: CASSQGTRDSAESQYF.

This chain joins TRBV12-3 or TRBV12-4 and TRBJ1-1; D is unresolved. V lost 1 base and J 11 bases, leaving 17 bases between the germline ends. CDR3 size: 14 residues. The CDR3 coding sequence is TGTGCCAGCAGTTTAGGGGGTCAGACTCGTTTTGCTTTCTTT. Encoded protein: CASSLGGQTRFAFF.

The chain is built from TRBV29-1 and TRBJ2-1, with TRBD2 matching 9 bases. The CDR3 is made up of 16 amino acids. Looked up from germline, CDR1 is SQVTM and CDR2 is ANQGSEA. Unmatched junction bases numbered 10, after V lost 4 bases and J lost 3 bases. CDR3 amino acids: CSVGVAGDGIYNEQFF. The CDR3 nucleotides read TGCAGCGTTGGGGTAGCGGGAGACGGCATCTACAATGAGCAGTTCTTC.

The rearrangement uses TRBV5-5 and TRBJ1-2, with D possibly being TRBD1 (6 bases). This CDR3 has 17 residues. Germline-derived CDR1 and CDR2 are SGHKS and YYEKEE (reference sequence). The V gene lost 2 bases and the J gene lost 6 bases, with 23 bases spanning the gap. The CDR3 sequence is CASSFWEYRAPSDGYTF. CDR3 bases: TGTGCCAGCAGCTTTTGGGAGTACAGGGCCCCCAGCGATGGCTACACCTTC.

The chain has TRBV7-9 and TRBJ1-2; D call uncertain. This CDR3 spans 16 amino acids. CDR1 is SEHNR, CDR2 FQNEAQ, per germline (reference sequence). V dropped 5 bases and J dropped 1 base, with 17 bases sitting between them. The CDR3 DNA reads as TGTGCCAGCAGCCCCATCGGAGGGCCACTTAACTATGGCTACACCTTC. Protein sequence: CASSPIGGPLNYGYTF.

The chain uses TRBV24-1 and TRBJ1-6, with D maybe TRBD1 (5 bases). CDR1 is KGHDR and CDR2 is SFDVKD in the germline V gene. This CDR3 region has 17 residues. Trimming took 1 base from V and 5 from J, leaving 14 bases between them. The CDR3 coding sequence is TGTGCCACCAGTGATTTCGAGGGGCGGAAAGATAATTCACCCCTCCACTTT. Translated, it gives CATSDFEGRKDNSPLHF.